This TCR beta chain stems from a study of CD8 T cells in Susac syndrome. Regarding this clonotype: No antigen is known for it.

V was trimmed by 2 bases and J by 2 bases, leaving 10 bases between them. Germline V gene lookup returns CDR1 MNHEY and CDR2 SMNVEV (reference sequence). The CDR3 has 16 residues. TCR beta from blood CD8+ and CD4+ T cells was sequenced. The multiple sclerosis controls, all treatment-naive patients, had relapsing-remitting disease that was stable or active. CD8+ and CD4+ T cells were negatively isolated; TEMRA cells were FACS-enriched. Findings and caveats of the study: The relatively small number of individuals in the TCR sequencing and HLA analysis was acknowledged by the study.

With random hexamers, roughly 0.5 to 1 ug RNA was reverse transcribed. MiXCR, run by TCRdb on the immunoSEQ multiplex PCR reads, gives a single entry per CDR3 protein. The data contain 250,000 to 300,000 distinct CDR3 sequences, over 75% of them singletons. Input material: CD8+ T cells from PBMCs. This chain links TRBV27 with TRBJ2-6; D possibly corresponds to TRBD1 (5 bases). The sequence came from a human donor with multiple sclerosis. This CDR3 reads CASSLAGPPGANVLTF. The CDR3 DNA sequence: TGTGCCAGCAGTTTAGCAGGGCCCCCTGGGGCCAACGTCCTGACTTTC.